A selection of T cell receptor beta chains follows, all from one sample in a study of T-cell memory formation after mild COVID-19. TCRdb recomputed calls from the 5' RACE reads with MiXCR, one row per CDR3 protein. Of 400,000 to 500,000 distinct CDR3 sequences listed, around 20% are singletons. Sequenced sample: PBMCs or a T cell subset sorted from them (not recorded which). These receptors were collected from an adult woman who had mild COVID-19 (a few samples of this study predate the infection). Cell type and time point are not known. Both conserved end residues are trimmed from each CDR3. Clone size is shown for a subset of rows, as once, few, many or a class of expanded clone.

V	size	CDR3
TRBV20-1	NA	SAMAPGRGLQTQY
TRBV7-9	NA	ASSLKVNTEAF
TRBV27	few	ASASGTANTEAF
TRBV2	few	ATTEQGTFTDTQY
TRBV11-2	few	ASSPTTSGSRETQY
TRBV7-9	few	ASSPRLGEQF
TRBV3-1	NA	ASSQANSNSPLH
TRBV29-1	NA	SVGGDRSTGELF
TRBV6-2/TRBV6-3	NA	ASSWGQGGIWNTEAF
TRBV29-1	few	SVAGRKGTNEKLF
TRBV6-5	few	ASRGGQGGEQY
TRBV14	NA	ASSQHRGRGNTEAF
TRBV24-1	NA	ATSDTDRNYGYT
TRBV6-6	NA	ASSSPDILFYEQY
TRBV5-4	many	ASSPRQGQETQY
TRBV29-1	few	SVEQGSYEQY
TRBV9	NA	ASSTGTGARSTDTQY
TRBV30	few	AWSKAGGRDTQY
TRBV7-3	few	ASSHDRVGAEAF
TRBV18	NA	ASSQGLNQPQH
TRBV20-1	few	SASDSMIGNTIY
TRBV6-6	NA	ASSPANEQF
TRBV7-9	NA	ASSPDRDLFYT
TRBV20-1	many	SARTAGVNTEAF
TRBV29-1	few	SGQGAMGGELF
TRBV9	many	ASSVGWAGTYGYT
TRBV5-4	NA	ASSLPSIGYT
TRBV9	few	ASSAGQGIAGANVLT
TRBV3-1	few	ASSQGLTGGVETQY
TRBV7-3	NA	ASSLMVAGGPYEQY
TRBV5-4	NA	ASTQSGVQETQY
TRBV4-2	NA	ASSQGLGAGTGELF
TRBV20-1	few	SANPSSGTDTQY
TRBV12-3/TRBV12-4	NA	ASSLGLAGRQDTQY
TRBV12-3/TRBV12-4	NA	ASRRQETYEQY
TRBV20-1	NA	SATLGWYGYT
TRBV5-1	many	ASSLEAETQY
TRBV11-2	NA	ASSLGQGFSYEQY
TRBV20-1	NA	SAGPGTGGTDTQY
TRBV7-2	NA	ASSQRSGTDTQY
TRBV20-1	NA	SARSPGHPNDNSPLH
TRBV20-1	NA	SASQGATYGYT
TRBV7-9	few	ASRPAGSSYNEQF
TRBV9	NA	ASSLRDGEAF
TRBV19	few	ASNSGTSGGLTQY
TRBV5-6	NA	ASRDVGANVLT
TRBV29-1	NA	SGTLAGEGDEQF
TRBV7-2	NA	ASSLREPIYGYT
TRBV7-9	NA	ASSRGTSGRNPYEQY
TRBV12-3/TRBV12-4	NA	ASSSAGHRNQPQH
TRBV12-3/TRBV12-4	few	ASSLAVQNGYT
TRBV24-1	NA	ATSDPGTGTDTQY
TRBV10-3	few	AISGRRTGPGYNEQF
TRBV9	few	ASSVGAGSYNEQF
TRBV5-1	many	ASSLEPGGSIQPQH
TRBV19	few	ASSINSGDEQY
TRBV6-5	few	ASSYHPMRESTDTQY
TRBV4-1	NA	ASSQGQRGARETQY
TRBV13	NA	ASSSGLIYEQY